This T cell receptor (beta chain) was recovered during a study of cytomegalovirus exposure and HLA in healthy donors. The CDR3 is 15 amino acids. In germline, CDR1 is LNHDA, CDR2 SQIVND (reference sequence). V gave up 5 bases and J gave up 9 bases; unmatched junction bases: 6. This clone was counted only a few times. This table comes from immunoSEQ multiplex PCR, and its TCRdb copy is limited to in-frame clones, with some not included. Here the sample spans 150,000 to 200,000 clones, approximately 81% being singletons. This chain uses TRBV19 with TRBJ2-1; the match to TRBD2 covers 14 bases. The sequence derives from a man aged 25-40 years in good health and CMV-seropositive. The source material was PBMCs. The CDR3 loop reads CASSSPGLAGAEQFF. Written as DNA, the CDR3 is TGTGCCAGTAGTTCACCGGGACTAGCGGGGGCTGAGCAGTTCTTC.